This record concerns one TCR beta chain sequence. The data were obtained in a study of T cell clones after liver transplantation. About the research overall: Three of eight recipients were HCV-positive; others had non-autoimmune, non-viral indications.

Profiled with immunoSEQ multiplex PCR; TCRdb holds only in-frame clones, not every one. The sample yields around 100,000 clones, around four fifths seen once. Trimming pared 6 bases from V and 1 base from J, leaving 12 bases between. The CDR3 is 15 amino acids. Per the germline V gene, CDR1 is SNHLY and CDR2 is FYNNEI. Sample: CD4+ T cells from blood, taken before liver transplant. The source is a human donor who received a liver transplant. The V and J genes are TRBV2 and TRBJ2-2, with no clear D. The CDR3 reads CASRVPSGNTGELFF. In nucleotides, the CDR3 is TGTGCCAGCAGGGTTCCCTCAGGGAACACCGGGGAGCTGTTTTTT.